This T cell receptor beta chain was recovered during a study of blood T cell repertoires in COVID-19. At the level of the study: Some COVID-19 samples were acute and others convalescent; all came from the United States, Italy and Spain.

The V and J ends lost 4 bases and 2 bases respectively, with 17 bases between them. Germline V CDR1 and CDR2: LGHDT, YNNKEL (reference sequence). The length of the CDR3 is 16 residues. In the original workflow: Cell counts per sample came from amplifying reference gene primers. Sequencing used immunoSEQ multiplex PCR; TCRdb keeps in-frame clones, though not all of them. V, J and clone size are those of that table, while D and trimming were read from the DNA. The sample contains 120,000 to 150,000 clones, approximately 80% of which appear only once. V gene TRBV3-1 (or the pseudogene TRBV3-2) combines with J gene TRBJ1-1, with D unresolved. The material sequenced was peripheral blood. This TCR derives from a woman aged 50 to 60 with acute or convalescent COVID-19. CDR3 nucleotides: TGTGCCAGCAGCCCTCAACCTTATACAGAAAACACTGAAGCTTTCTTT. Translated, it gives CASSPQPYTENTEAFF.